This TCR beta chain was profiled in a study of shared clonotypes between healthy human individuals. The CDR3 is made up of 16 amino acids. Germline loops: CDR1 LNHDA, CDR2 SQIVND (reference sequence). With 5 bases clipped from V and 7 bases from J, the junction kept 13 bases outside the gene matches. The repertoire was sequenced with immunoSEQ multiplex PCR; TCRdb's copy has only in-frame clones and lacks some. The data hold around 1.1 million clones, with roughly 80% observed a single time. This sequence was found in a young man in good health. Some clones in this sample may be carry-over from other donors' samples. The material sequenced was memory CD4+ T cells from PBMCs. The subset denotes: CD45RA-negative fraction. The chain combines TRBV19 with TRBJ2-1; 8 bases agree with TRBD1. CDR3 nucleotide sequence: TGTGCCAGTAGTGCGGACAGGGTCCTCCAGGGTAATGAGCAGTTCTTC. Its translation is CASSADRVLQGNEQFF.